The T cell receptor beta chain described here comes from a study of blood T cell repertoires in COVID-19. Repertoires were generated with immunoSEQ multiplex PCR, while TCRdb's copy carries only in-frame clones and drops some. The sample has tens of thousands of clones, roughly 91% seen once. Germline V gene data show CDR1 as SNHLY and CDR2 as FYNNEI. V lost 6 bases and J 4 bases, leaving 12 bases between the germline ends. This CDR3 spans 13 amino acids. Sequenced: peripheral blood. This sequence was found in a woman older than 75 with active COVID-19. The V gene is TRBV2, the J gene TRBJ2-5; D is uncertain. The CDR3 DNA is TGTGCCAGCAGAGTCAACAGTTTAGAGACCCAGTACTTC. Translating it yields CASRVNSLETQYF. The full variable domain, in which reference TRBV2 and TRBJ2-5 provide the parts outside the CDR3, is EPEVTQTPSHQVTQMGQEVILRCVPISNHLYFYWYRQILGQKVEFLVSFYNNEISEKSEIFDDQFSVERPDGSNFTLKIRSTKLEDSAMYFCASRVNSLETQYFGPGTRLLVL.